This TCR beta chain appears in the sequencing data of a study of cytomegalovirus exposure and HLA in healthy donors (dated by TCRdb to 2017 to 2019). With regard to the full study: According to an earlier analysis of a few hundred of the donors, about 179 million T cells yielded 100 million or so unique TCR beta sequences and 250 to 350 Gb of sequence data. An early release that covered approximately 600 HLA-typed donors contained approximately 300 gigabases of sequencing data and about 84 million unique TCR sequences. Among the roughly 410 genotyped donors, under 90% belonged to the genetic ancestry cluster associated with self-reported Caucasian donors. The study aimed to test whether cataloging public T cell receptors could reveal signatures of past pathogen exposure. Using immunosequencing, the study profiled T cell repertoires from around 670 subjects and related those repertoires to cytomegalovirus serostatus. Besides the first cohort of 666 subjects, a separate validation cohort made up of roughly 120 different subjects was used. The study combined high-throughput TCR immunosequencing, statistical association of individual TCRs with disease status, and machine learning to predict cytomegalovirus infection status. In a later analysis, previously published TCR beta repertoires from hundreds of donors were re-analyzed and high-resolution HLA genotyping was added so that TCR occurrence patterns could be studied. In the later analysis, no new phenotypic data were used to find candidate immune exposures; instead, reliance was placed on TCR beta sequences and their occurrence across donors. An earlier analysis of 587 of the donors applied high-throughput TCR beta sequencing to assess whether each TCR beta V gene segment acted as functional or pseudogenic. Donor age, sex, ethnicity and CMV serostatus were compiled together with the repertoire data. In a later genetic analysis, genome-wide SNP genotypes for about three fifths of the 666 donors were used, and that subset was treated as a discovery cohort. All discovery cohort repertoires had been generated on a single sequencing platform. Both class I and class II loci were covered by HLA typing, at four-digit resolution. Typing coverage varied by locus: roughly 620-630 donors for A, B, C, DRB1 and DQB1; roughly 560 for DQA1; more than 600 for DPA1; around 490 for DPB1. Because of strong linkage in the cohort, four or five DR-DQ haplotypes were treated as single units for association and clustering. Among some 410 genotyped donors of the cohort, an average of approximately 220,000 unique TCR beta nucleotide sequences was sequenced per donor, of which roughly 18% were non-productive.

Summary of the overall study and its limitations: Cytomegalovirus status was reported to be diagnosed by the classifier with high specificity and sensitivity in both the original and validation cohorts. Assigning TCR associations to individual alleles was difficult when HLA alleles, especially DR and DQ, strongly co-occurred. A later analysis associated about 17,000 TCR beta sequences with specific HLA alleles at a false discovery rate of 0.05. The only immune exposure information available for the cohort was CMV serostatus. The earlier analysis of 450 to 700 of the donors excluded some 15 rarely observed V segments, including chromosome 9 orphons, because counts were too low. A later analysis found that TCR association rates varied across HLA loci, with DRB1 alleles showing the most associated TCRs and HLA-C alleles the fewest. Compared with the approximately 670-donor mean, donors in an Asian-associated ancestry cluster had fewer N-insertions in productive TCRs, according to a later genetic analysis. The cohort was sequenced for TCR beta chains only, and without alpha or paired-chain data the features that could be detected were limited. In an earlier analysis of approximately 590 of the donors, most TCR beta V segments appeared in productive rearrangements about 87% or about 30% of the time, broadly matching IMGT annotations. A further reported finding was that TCR beta sequences accurately predicted the HLA-A and HLA-B alleles for most subjects in the first cohort. Some IMGT-functional V segments, including TRBV6-2 and TRBV6-3, could not be distinguished by the 87-base-pair reads and were therefore excluded. A cluster of highly shared sequence variants was judged likely to be a technical artifact of the sequencing pipeline. Most CMV-associated TCR beta chains appeared to be HLA-restricted in a later analysis, and the HLA associations seemed to be driven largely by CMV exposure. A few of the identified cytomegalovirus-associated TCR beta chains were confirmed in vitro to be specific for cytomegalovirus antigens. The study gave a list of some 150 TCR beta chains associated with cytomegalovirus. In a later genetic analysis, a missense DCLRE1C variant was associated with V-gene and J-gene trimming of TCR beta chains, and the association was replicated in an independent cohort. In a later analysis, several top co-occurrence clusters were reported to appear linked to parvovirus B19, influenza, CMV and Epstein-Barr virus. Correlated functional status among segregating V segments might be attributable to linkage disequilibrium, but an unknown experimental factor could not be ruled out. Because HLA typing was unavailable for some donors at each locus, only the typed subset was used in association tests. Most TCR sequences were observed very rarely across donors, whereas some public TCRs were present in many individuals. The presence/absence analyses assumed that sequencing depth was roughly uniform across donors, and that assumption may not be true. In a later analysis, HLA-associated TCR beta chains showed more clonal expansion and lower generation probabilities than non-associated chains that were equally common. It was suggested by the authors that the approach could potentially be generalized to other disease states and immunological phenotypes.

The library was produced with the immunoSEQ multiplex PCR assay. A mixture of 60 forward primers for TCR Vbeta segments and 13 reverse primers for TCR Jbeta segments was used in the multiplex PCR. The CDR3 region of rearranged TCR beta genes was amplified from genomic DNA by a multiplex PCR assay. The Illumina HiSeq System was used to sequence the amplified TCR beta libraries as 87-base-pair reads. Under the source paper's analysis protocol: A later analysis tallied around 80 million unique TCR beta chains across the 700 or so repertoires, and around 10 million of those chains were shared by two or more donors. Raw reads were error-corrected and collapsed into unique sequences by a nearest-neighbor algorithm in which closely related sequences were merged to remove PCR and sequencing errors. Alignment of CDR3 sequences to IMGT reference sequences was used to assign V, D and J gene segments. Each retained sequence needed at least a six-nucleotide match to both a V gene segment and a J gene segment. A rearrangement was called productive if the CDR3 had no stop codons and remained in frame with V and J, and every other rearrangement was called non-productive. CDR3 was defined according to IMGT convention as the region running from the second conserved V-encoded cysteine to the conserved J-encoded phenylalanine. The earlier analysis of 587 of the donors excluded any sequence lacking an unambiguous match to a single V gene segment. An earlier analysis of 550 to 650 of the donors classified V segments as functional when productive rearrangements were above 56.7% and as segregating when the standard deviation between donors was above 5%. A statistical classification framework was built to diagnose cytomegalovirus status from the catalog of TCR beta chain sequences. A later analysis assigned V and J genes by comparing TCR nucleotide sequences with IMGT/GENE-DB human TR gene sequences. The TCRdist pipeline was used in a later analysis to assign CDR3 sequences and most-parsimonious VDJ recombination scenarios. In a later analysis, each TCR beta chain was defined by its CDR3 amino acid sequence together with its V-gene family, and reads lacking a unique V-gene family were excluded. In a later analysis, fewer than 600 highly shared, low-generation-probability nucleotide sequences were removed to address suspected cross-contamination and a sequencing artifact. For each public chain, a later analysis derived a clonal expansion index from normalized ranks of inferred template counts within each repertoire. Generation probabilities in a later analysis came from a VDJ recombination model fitted to out-of-frame rearrangements, and those results were checked against IGoR. In a later analysis, TCR-TCR, TCR-HLA and TCR-CMV co-occurrence was scored with hypergeometric tests, and a repertoire-size bias correction was applied to TCR pairs. False discovery rates were estimated in a later analysis by permuting HLA or CMV assignments 20 times. In a later analysis, co-occurring TCRs were grouped using DBSCAN, with TCRdist sequence similarity added in when clustering inside HLA-allele-positive subsets. Repertoires with fewer than 30,000 or more than 120,000 public chains were left out of co-occurrence clustering, as were five repertoires with anomalous nucleotide sharing. TCRdb stores this immuneACCESS table with in-frame sequences only. Part of the clones is absent; in the studies checked, under half of the shortfall reflects unresolved V genes, and no reason is known for the rest. Clone size and V and J calls were adopted from that table, with D and trimming inferred from the DNA. Here the sample has about 140,000 clones; about 77% occur a single time. 1.2% to 1.5% of the sample lies in the top ten.

This clone was found a few times. Its antigen has not been determined. No quality values exist for individual bases; no much larger clone is one base distant. In total, approximately 610 healthy bone marrow donors made up the cohort. Cohort members were all nominally healthy when sampled, although unrecorded immune exposures were likely present. The donor tested CMV seronegative, placing the donor among the roughly 350 seronegative members of the cohort. A peripheral blood sample was collected from each donor, and TCR beta sequencing was performed on peripheral blood mononuclear cells. Genomic DNA was extracted from the blood cell samples with the Qiagen DNeasy Blood Extraction Kit. Counted from cysteine to phenylalanine, this CDR3 has 13 amino acids. The retained sequence is limited to the CDR3, 39 bases, with the frame set at the first base. For CDR1 and CDR2, the germline V gene lists MDHEN and SYDVKM.

Sequencing was carried out using PBMCs. This TCR derives from a woman in her 40s in good health and CMV-seronegative. The rearrangement combines TRBV28 with TRBJ2-5; the D gene remains uncertain. The DNA end favors TRBJ2-7, so the J call may be wrong. The base sequence is TGTGCCAGCAGTCCCGACATGTCTCCCGAGCAGTACTTC. It is translated as CASSPDMSPEQYF.